Below, 15 T cell receptor beta chains from the same sample are listed, as sequenced in a study of cytomegalovirus exposure and HLA in healthy donors. With 60 Vbeta and 13 Jbeta primers, the PCR was carried out. Sequenced by immunoSEQ multiplex PCR; TCRdb stores in-frame clones only, minus some. The sample consists of 150,000 or so clones, about 86% of them appearing once. Sequencing was performed on PBMCs. All receptors derive from a woman aged 18-30 years in good health and CMV-seronegative.

The chain joins TRBV7-8 to TRBJ2-7; D gene uncertain. Germline V CDR1 and CDR2: SGHVS, FQNEAQ. This CDR3 region has 14 residues. Trimming took 5 bases from V and 2 from J, leaving 13 bases between them. This CDR3 is CASSPGLNPYEQYF. The DNA of the CDR3 is TGTGCCAGCAGCCCCGGTCTAAATCCCTACGAGCAGTACTTC.

V and J are TRBV7-9 and TRBJ2-5; TRBD1 might be the D (6 bases). Trimming left V 5 bases short and J 5 bases short, with 15 bases between. CDR1 and CDR2 from the germline V gene are SEHNR and FQNEAQ (reference sequence). This CDR3 comprises 14 residues. This CDR3 is CASSPQGPGETQYF. CDR3 nucleotides: TGTGCCAGCAGCCCCCAGGGGCCCGGGGAGACCCAGTACTTC.

This rearrangement joins TRBV28 to TRBJ2-1; tentatively, D is TRBD2 (5 bases). The CDR3 totals 13 residues. V lost 5 bases to trimming and J lost 6 bases, with 11 bases between them. CDR1 is MDHEN, CDR2 SYDVKM, per germline. This CDR3 is CASSLTRINEQFF. The CDR3 DNA is TGTGCCAGCAGTCTTACTAGGATCAATGAGCAGTTCTTC.

This clone was recorded a few times. This sequence joins TRBV28 and TRBJ2-1, with 8 nucleotides matching TRBD1. Germline V gives CDR1 MDHEN, CDR2 SYDVKM. The CDR3 consists of 16 residues. V lost 2 bases, J lost 3 bases, and 6 bases stayed unmatched. The CDR3 coding sequence is TGTGCCAGCAGTTTAACCCAGGGGGCAATCTACAATGAGCAGTTCTTC. Translated, it gives CASSLTQGAIYNEQFF.

The CDR3 nucleotides read TGCGCCAGCAGCCAAGGCGGAAACAATGAGCAGTTCTTC. It yields the protein CASSQGGNNEQFF. The chain has TRBV4-1 and TRBJ2-1; no clear D. V lost 1 base and J 5 bases, leaving 6 bases between the germline ends. Per the germline V gene, CDR1 is MGHRA and CDR2 is YSYEKL. This CDR3 is 13 amino acids long.

This chain joins TRBV2 and TRBJ2-2; D is unresolved. CDR1 and CDR2 from the germline V gene are SNHLY and FYNNEI. Trimming took 6 bases from V and 8 from J, leaving 7 bases between them. There are 11 residues in the CDR3. CDR3 loop: CASRQAGELFF. The CDR3 DNA sequence: TGTGCCAGCAGGCAAGCGGGGGAGCTGTTTTTT.

The chain couples TRBV11-2 to TRBJ1-5; the D gene is possibly TRBD1 (6 bases). V shed 2 bases and J shed 4 bases, with 12 bases lying between them. The CDR3 is 15 residues long. Germline-derived CDR1 and CDR2 are SGHAT and FQNNGV. The chain's CDR3 is CASSLIQGKNQPQHF. The CDR3 region has the DNA TGTGCCAGCAGCTTAATACAGGGTAAAAATCAGCCCCAGCATTTT. Combining the CDR3 with reference TRBV11-2 and TRBJ1-5 gives the whole variable domain EAGVAQSPRYKIIEKRQSVAFWCNPISGHATLYWYQQILGQGPKLLIQFQNNGVVDDSQLPKDRFSAERLKGVDSTLKIQPAKLEDSAVYLCASSLIQGKNQPQHFGDGTRLSIL.

A single count supports this clone. Here the CDR3 DNA reads TGTGCCACCCGGGGGGGGCTGCAAGCCGGGGAGCTGTTTTTT. This encodes CATRGGLQAGELFF. The rearrangement uses TRBV10-3 and TRBJ2-2; 8 bases match TRBD2. The V and J ends lost 10 bases and 6 bases, in that order; junction bases with no gene match: 10. This CDR3 has 14 residues. Per germline, CDR1 ENHRY and CDR2 SYGVKD.

The chain couples TRBV7-9 to TRBJ2-5; D remains ambiguous. Deletions cut 3 bases from V and 0 bases from J, with 5 bases between. CDR1 and CDR2 (germline): SEHNR, FQNEAQ (reference sequence). The CDR3 length is 13 residues. CDR3 DNA: TGTGCCAGCAGCTTCGGGTACCAAGAGACCCAGTACTTC. Translated: CASSFGYQETQYF.

The V and J genes are TRBV5-1 and TRBJ2-5, with TRBD2 matching over 8 bases. Germline lookup yields CDR1 SGHRS and CDR2 YFSETQ. Losses at the gene ends were 3 bases for V and 4 bases for J; bases not matched to a gene: 5. The CDR3 contains 14 residues. CDR3 in amino acids: CASSSQGTRETQYF. The CDR3 DNA sequence: TGCGCCAGCAGCTCTCAAGGGACTAGAGAGACCCAGTACTTC. Full variable domain (remainder filled in from reference TRBV5-1 and TRBJ2-5): KAGVTQTPRYLIKTRGQQVTLSCSPISGHRSVSWYQQTPGQGLQFLFEYFSETQRNKGNFPGRFSGRQFSNSRSEMNVSTLELGDSALYLCASSSQGTRETQYFGPGTRLLVL.

The rearrangement links TRBV27 to TRBJ1-1; D ambiguous. This CDR3 contains 13 residues. The germline V gene has CDR1 MNHEY and CDR2 SMNVEV (reference sequence). V lost 7 bases and J 5 bases, leaving 14 bases between the germline ends. DNA for the CDR3: TGTGCCAGCATCCCTTACCCGCGAACTGAAGCTTTCTTT. Translating it yields CASIPYPRTEAFF.

This rearrangement joins TRBV6-6 to TRBJ2-1; 13 bases fit TRBD2. The CDR3 is 15 residues long. V dropped 4 bases and J dropped 6; count of bases not matched to a gene: 3. CDR1 is MNHNY, CDR2 SVGAGI, per germline (reference sequence). The CDR3 bases are TGTGCCAGCAGTTCTCGGACTAGCGGGAGCAATGAGCAGTTCTTC. This sequence encodes CASSSRTSGSNEQFF.

The chain combines TRBV11-1 with TRBJ2-2; D gene uncertain. The germline V and J ends were trimmed by 5 bases and 1 base, with 5 bases remaining between them. The CDR3 contains 13 residues. The V gene's germline CDR1 is SGHAT and CDR2 FQDESV (reference sequence). The CDR3 region has the DNA TGTGCCAGCAGCCCTGTGAACACCGGGGAGCTGTTTTTT. Translating gives CASSPVNTGELFF.

This sequence joins TRBV27 and TRBJ1-2; D is unresolved. Germline V lookup: CDR1 MNHEY, CDR2 SMNVEV (reference sequence). Between the trimmed V and J ends, which lost 9 bases and 1 base, there was a span of 18 bases. CDR3 length: 15 amino acids. Here the CDR3 reads CASHPNSALNYGYTF. Written as DNA, the CDR3 is TGTGCCAGTCACCCGAACAGTGCCCTTAACTATGGCTACACCTTC.

The V call is TRBV30, the J call TRBJ2-3; 7 positions match TRBD2. Germline trimming cut 5 bases from V and 1 base from J; bases unmatched to any gene: 0. Germline V CDR1 and CDR2: GTSNPN, SVGIG (reference sequence). CDR3 length: 12 amino acids. The CDR3 spells CAWAGGTDTQYF. The CDR3 bases are TGTGCCTGGGCGGGGGGCACAGATACGCAGTATTTT. The full variable domain, rest sourced from reference TRBV30 and TRBJ2-3, is SQTIHQWPATLVQPVGSPLSLECTVEGTSNPNLYWYRQAAGRGLQLLFYSVGIGQISSEVPQNLSASRPQDRQFILSSKKLLLSDSGFYLCAWAGGTDTQYFGPGTRLTVL.